Below, one T cell receptor beta chain is given with its context. The data stem from a study of blood T cell repertoires in COVID-19. Study-wide background: Sites across the United States, Italy and Spain contributed samples from acute and convalescent COVID-19. Sources were T cells, B-cell-depleted T cells, or PBMCs; the material itself was cDNA or gDNA.

V was clipped by 3 bases and J by 11 bases, with 12 bases between them. The CDR3 runs to 13 residues. Germline V gene sequence: CDR1 SGHDT, CDR2 YYEEEE. How the authors handled the data: The assay estimated nucleated cells by amplifying reference gene primers. Clones were read by immunoSEQ multiplex PCR, and TCRdb kept only the in-frame ones, dropping some. The DNA was the basis for D and trimming; V, J and clone size are from that table. The top ten hold roughly 13% of the sample, which has 130,000 or so clones, about four fifths seen once. The source of this sequence is a human donor in a cohort sampled during active COVID-19. Sequencing used peripheral blood. V usage is TRBV5-6 and J usage is TRBJ1-6; no firm D call. The CDR3 region has the DNA TGTGCCAGCAGCTGGGCCAGTGGTACACCCCTCCACTTT. Protein sequence: CASSWASGTPLHF.